The T cell receptor (beta chain) described here comes from a study of blood T cell repertoires in COVID-19. With 7 bases removed from V and 1 base from J, the gap between germline ends came to 17 bases. Germline-derived CDR1 and CDR2 are KGHDR and SFDVKD. The CDR3 totals 16 residues. Assay used: immunoSEQ multiplex PCR; TCRdb lists only in-frame clones, some missing. The table has roughly 250,000 clones, around 89% seen once. This TCR derives from a man in his fifties who had been exposed to COVID-19. V is TRBV24-1 and J is TRBJ2-3, with D perhaps matching TRBD1 (6 bases). The sequenced sample was PBMCs or T cells enriched from blood (not recorded which). CDR3 residues: CATSTDRRTRTDTQYF. In DNA, the CDR3 is TGTGCCACCAGCACAGACAGGCGAACACGCACAGATACGCAGTATTTT.